Only a few counts were recorded for the clone carrying this T cell receptor (beta chain). Its antigen is unknown. The germline V gene has CDR1 SGHTA and CDR2 FQGNSA. This CDR3 region has 16 residues. V shed 1 base and J shed 0 bases, with 12 bases lying between them. The time point: week 11, during vaccination. Vaccinated patients received 300 ug of mutant IDH1 20-mer peptide per dose, with topical imiquimod. This sample is drawn from a study of a mutant IDH1 vaccine in newly diagnosed glioma. Study as a whole: Averaging around 40 years of age, treated patients were about 60% male and roughly 40% female.

Repertoires were generated with immunoSEQ multiplex PCR, while TCRdb's copy carries only in-frame clones and drops some. The sample includes roughly 120,000 clones, roughly 77% seen only once; the top ten take about 5.5%. The sample here was PBMCs, taken from a glioma patient whose treatment included an IDH1 peptide vaccine. This clonotype was obtained from a middle-aged man with glioma. The V and J genes are TRBV7-2 and TRBJ1-1; D ambiguous. CDR3 sequence: CASSLGYGEMNTEAFF. CDR3 bases: TGTGCCAGCAGCTTAGGGTACGGTGAGATGAACACTGAAGCTTTCTTT.